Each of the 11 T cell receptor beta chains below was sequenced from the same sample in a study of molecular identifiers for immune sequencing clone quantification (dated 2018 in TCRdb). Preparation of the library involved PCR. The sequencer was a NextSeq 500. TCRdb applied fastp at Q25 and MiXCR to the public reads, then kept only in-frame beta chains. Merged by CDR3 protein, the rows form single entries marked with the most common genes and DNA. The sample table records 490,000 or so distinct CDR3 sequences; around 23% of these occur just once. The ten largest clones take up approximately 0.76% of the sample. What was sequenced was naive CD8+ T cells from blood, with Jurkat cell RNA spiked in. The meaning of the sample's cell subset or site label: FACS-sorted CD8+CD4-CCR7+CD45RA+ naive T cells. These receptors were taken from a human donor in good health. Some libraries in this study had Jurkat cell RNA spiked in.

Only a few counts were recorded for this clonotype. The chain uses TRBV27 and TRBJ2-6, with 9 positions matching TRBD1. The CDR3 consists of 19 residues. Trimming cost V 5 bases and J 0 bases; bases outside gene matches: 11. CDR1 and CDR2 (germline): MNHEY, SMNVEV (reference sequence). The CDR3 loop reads CASSPGPGQGTSGANVLTF. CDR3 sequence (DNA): TGTGCCAGCAGTCCGGGGCCGGGACAGGGCACCTCTGGGGCCAACGTCCTGACTTTC.

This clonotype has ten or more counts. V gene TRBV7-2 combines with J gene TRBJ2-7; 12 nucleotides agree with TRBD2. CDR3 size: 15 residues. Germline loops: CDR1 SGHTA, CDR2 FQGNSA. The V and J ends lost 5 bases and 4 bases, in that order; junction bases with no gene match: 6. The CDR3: CASSPTSGGAYEQYF. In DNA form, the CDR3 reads TGTGCCAGCAGCCCGACTAGCGGGGGTGCATACGAGCAGTACTTC.

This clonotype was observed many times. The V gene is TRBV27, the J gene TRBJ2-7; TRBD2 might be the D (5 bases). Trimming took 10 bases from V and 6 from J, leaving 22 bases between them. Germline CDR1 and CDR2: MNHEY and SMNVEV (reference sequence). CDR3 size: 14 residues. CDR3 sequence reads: CATASGIIASEQYF. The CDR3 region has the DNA TGTGCCACCGCGTCCGGGATAATAGCCTCCGAGCAGTACTTC.

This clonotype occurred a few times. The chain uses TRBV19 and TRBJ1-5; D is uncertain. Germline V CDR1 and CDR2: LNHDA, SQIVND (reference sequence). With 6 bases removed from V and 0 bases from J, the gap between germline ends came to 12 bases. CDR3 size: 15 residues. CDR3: CASSPTHYSNQPQHF. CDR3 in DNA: TGTGCCAGTAGCCCGACGCATTATAGCAATCAGCCCCAGCATTTT.

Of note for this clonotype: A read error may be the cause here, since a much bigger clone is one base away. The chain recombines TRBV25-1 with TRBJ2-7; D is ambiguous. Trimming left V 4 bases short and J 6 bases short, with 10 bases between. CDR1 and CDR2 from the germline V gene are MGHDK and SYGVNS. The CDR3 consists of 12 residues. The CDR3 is CASSGSVAEQYF. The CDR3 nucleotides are TGTGCCAGCAGTGGGAGTGTCGCCGAGCAGTACTTC.

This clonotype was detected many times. The CDR3 spells CSARDLGGSNQPQHF. The DNA for the CDR3 is TGCAGTGCTAGAGATCTTGGGGGATCCAATCAGCCCCAGCATTTT. The chain employs TRBV20-1 and TRBJ1-5; D might be TRBD1 (5 bases). CDR1 is DFQATT and CDR2 is SNEGSKA in the germline V gene (reference sequence). V was shortened by 0 bases and J by 3 bases, with 12 bases between the two germline ends. This CDR3 is 15 amino acids long.

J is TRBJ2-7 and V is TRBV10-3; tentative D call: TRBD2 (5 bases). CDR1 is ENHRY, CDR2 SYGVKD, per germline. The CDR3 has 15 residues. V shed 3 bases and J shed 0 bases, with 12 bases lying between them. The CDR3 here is CAISEEGVSSYEQYF. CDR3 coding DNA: TGTGCCATCAGTGAAGAGGGAGTGAGCTCCTACGAGCAGTACTTC.

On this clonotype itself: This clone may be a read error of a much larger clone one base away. In DNA, the CDR3 is TGTGCCAGCGGCATCTTGCGTCCCTCCTTGCAAGAGACCCAGTACTTC. This gives the protein CASGILRPSLQETQYF. The chain is built from TRBV13 and TRBJ2-5, with D hard to call. Germline V gene lookup returns CDR1 PRHDT and CDR2 FYEKMQ (reference sequence). The CDR3 consists of 16 residues. The V gene lost 8 bases and the J gene lost 2 bases, with 21 bases spanning the gap.

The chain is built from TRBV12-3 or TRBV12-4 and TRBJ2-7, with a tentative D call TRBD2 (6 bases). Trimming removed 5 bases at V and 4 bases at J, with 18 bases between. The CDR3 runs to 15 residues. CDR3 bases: TGTGCCAGCAGTCCCTACGGGGGTGGAACTTACGAGCAGTACTTC. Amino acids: CASSPYGGGTYEQYF.

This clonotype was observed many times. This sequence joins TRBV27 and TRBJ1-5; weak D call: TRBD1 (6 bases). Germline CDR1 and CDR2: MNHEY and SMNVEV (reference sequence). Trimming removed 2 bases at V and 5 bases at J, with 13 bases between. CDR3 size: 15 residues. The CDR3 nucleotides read TGTGCCAGCAGTTTAGGGGGGGGCGGGGATCAGCCCCAGCATTTT. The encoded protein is CASSLGGGGDQPQHF.

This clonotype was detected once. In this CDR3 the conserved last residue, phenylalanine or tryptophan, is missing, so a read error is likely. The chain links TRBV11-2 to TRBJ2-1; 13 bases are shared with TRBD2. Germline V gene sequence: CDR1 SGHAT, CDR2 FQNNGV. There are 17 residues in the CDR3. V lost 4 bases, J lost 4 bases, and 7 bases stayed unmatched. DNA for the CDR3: TGTGCCAGCAGCTCAACTAGCGGGAGGGCCGTGTACAATGAGCAGTTCTCC. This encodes CASSSTSGRAVYNEQFS.